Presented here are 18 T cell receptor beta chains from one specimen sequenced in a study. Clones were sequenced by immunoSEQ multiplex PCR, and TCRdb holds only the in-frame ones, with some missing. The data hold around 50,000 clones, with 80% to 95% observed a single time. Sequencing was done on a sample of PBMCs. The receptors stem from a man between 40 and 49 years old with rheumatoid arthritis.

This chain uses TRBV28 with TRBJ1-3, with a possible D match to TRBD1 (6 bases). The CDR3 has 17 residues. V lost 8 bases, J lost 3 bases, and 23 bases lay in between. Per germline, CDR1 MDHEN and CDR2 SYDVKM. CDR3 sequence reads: CASRSNRRGQGGNTIYF. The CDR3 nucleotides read TGTGCCAGCCGTTCTAACCGACGGGGACAAGGTGGAAACACCATATATTTT.

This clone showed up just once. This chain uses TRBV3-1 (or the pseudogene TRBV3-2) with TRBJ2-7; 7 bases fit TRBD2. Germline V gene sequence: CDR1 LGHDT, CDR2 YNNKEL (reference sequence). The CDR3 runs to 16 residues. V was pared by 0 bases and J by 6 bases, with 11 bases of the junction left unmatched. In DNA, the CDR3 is TGTGCCAGCAGCCAAGATTTGGCTAGCGGAGCGGGCGAGCAGTACTTC. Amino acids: CASSQDLASGAGEQYF.

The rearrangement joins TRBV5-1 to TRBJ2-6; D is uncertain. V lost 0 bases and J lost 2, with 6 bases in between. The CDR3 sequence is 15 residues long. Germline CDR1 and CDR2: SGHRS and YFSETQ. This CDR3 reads CASSLVVAGANVLTF. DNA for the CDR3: TGCGCCAGCAGCTTGGTTGTGGCTGGGGCCAACGTCCTGACTTTC.

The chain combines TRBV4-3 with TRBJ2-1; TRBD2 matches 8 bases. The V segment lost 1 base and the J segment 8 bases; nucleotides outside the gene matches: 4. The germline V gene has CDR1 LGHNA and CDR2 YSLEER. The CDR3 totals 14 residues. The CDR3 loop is CASSQGSLADEQFF. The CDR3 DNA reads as TGCGCCAGCAGCCAAGGATCACTAGCGGATGAGCAGTTCTTC.

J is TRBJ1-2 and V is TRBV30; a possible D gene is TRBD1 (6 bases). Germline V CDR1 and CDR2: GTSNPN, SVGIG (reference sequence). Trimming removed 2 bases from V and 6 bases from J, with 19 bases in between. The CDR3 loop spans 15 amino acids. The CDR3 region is CAWSNQGGGQHGYTF. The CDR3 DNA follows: TGTGCCTGGAGTAACCAAGGGGGTGGCCAGCATGGCTACACCTTC. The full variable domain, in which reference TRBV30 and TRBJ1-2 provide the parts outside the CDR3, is SQTIHQWPATLVQPVGSPLSLECTVEGTSNPNLYWYRQAAGRGLQLLFYSVGIGQISSEVPQNLSASRPQDRQFILSSKKLLLSDSGFYLCAWSNQGGGQHGYTFGSGTRLTVV.

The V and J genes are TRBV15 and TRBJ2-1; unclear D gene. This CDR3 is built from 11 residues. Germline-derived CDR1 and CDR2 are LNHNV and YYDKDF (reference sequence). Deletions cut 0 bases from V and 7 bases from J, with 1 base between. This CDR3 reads CATSRENEQFF. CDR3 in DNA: TGTGCCACCAGCAGAGAGAATGAGCAGTTCTTC. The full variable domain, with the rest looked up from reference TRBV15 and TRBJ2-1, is DAMVIQNPRYQVTQFGKPVTLSCSQTLNHNVMYWYQQKSSQAPKLLFHYYDKDFNNEADTPDNFQSRRPNTSFCFLDIRSPGLGDTAMYLCATSRENEQFFGPGTRLTVL.

As DNA, the CDR3 is TGTGCCAGCAGCTTAGCCAACAGGGAAGAGACCCAGTACTTC. Translation gives CASSLANREETQYF. The gene calls are TRBV7-9 and TRBJ2-5; perhaps TRBD1 as D (6 bases). Germline V CDR1 and CDR2: SEHNR, FQNEAQ (reference sequence). The CDR3 contains 14 residues. The ends were cut back, 0 bases at V and 3 bases at J, with 8 bases in the middle.

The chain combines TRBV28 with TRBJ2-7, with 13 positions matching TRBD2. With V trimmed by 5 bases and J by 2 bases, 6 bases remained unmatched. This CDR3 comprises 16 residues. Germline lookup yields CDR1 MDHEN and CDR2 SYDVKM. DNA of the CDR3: TGTGCCAGCAGTCCGACTAGCGGGAGGACGACCTACGAGCAGTACTTC. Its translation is CASSPTSGRTTYEQYF.

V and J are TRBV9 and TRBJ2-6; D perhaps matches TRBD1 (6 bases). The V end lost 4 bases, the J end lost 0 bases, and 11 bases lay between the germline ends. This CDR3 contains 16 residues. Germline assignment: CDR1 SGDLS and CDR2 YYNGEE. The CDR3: CASSMGHSSGANVLTF. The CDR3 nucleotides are TGTGCCAGCAGCATGGGACATAGCTCTGGGGCCAACGTCCTGACTTTC. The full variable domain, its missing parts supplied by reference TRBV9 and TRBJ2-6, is DSGVTQTPKHLITATGQRVTLRCSPRSGDLSVYWYQQSLDQGLQFLIQYYNGEERAKGNILERFSAQQFPDLHSELNLSSLELGDSALYFCASSMGHSSGANVLTFGAGSRLTVL.

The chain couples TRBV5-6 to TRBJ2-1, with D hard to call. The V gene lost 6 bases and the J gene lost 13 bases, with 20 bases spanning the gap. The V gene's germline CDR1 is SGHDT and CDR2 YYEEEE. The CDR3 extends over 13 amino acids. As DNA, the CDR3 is TGTGCCAGCACAGCTCTTAATGTTCCGACACAGTTCTTC. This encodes CASTALNVPTQFF.

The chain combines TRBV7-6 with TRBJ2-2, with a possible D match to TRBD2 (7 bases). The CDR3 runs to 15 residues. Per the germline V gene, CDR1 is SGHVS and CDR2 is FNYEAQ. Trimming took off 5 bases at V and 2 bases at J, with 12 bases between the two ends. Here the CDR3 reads CASSLGGVNTGELFF. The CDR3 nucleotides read TGTGCCAGCAGCCTAGGGGGGGTAAACACCGGGGAGCTGTTTTTT. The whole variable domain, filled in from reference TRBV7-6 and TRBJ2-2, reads GAGVSQSPRYKVTKRGQDVALRCDPISGHVSLYWYRQALGQGPEFLTYFNYEAQQDKSGLPNDRFSAERPEGSISTLTIQRTEQRDSAMYRCASSLGGVNTGELFFGEGSRLTVL.

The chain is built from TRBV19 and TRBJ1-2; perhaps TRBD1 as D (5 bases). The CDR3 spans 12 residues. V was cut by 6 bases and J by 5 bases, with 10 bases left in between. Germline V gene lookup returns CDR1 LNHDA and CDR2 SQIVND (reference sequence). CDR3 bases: TGTGCCAGTAGCACCGAGGGGTATGGCTACACCTTC. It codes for CASSTEGYGYTF.

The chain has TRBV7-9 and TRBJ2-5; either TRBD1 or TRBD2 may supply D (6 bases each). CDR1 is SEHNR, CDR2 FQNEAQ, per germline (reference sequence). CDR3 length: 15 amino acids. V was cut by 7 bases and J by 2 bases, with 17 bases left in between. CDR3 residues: CASTLKRGDQETQYF. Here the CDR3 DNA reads TGTGCCAGCACCCTGAAGAGGGGGGATCAAGAGACCCAGTACTTC.

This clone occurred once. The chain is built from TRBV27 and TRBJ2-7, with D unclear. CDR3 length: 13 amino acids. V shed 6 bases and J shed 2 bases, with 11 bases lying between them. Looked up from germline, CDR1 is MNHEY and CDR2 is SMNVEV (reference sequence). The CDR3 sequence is CASRMAATYEQYF. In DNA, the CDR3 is TGTGCCAGCAGGATGGCCGCGACCTACGAGCAGTACTTC.

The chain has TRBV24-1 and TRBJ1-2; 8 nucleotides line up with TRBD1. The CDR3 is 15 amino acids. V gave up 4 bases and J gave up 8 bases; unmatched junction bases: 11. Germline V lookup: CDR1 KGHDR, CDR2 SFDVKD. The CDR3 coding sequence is TGTGCCACCAGTGACCCCCTGACAGGGGAATACGGCTACACCTTC. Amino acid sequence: CATSDPLTGEYGYTF.

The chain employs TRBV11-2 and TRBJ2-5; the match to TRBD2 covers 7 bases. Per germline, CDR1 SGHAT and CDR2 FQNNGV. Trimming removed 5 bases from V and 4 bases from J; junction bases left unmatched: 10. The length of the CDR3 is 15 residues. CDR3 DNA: TGTGCCAGCAGCCCGCGCTGGGGCGGGAGAGAGACCCAGTACTTC. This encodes CASSPRWGGRETQYF.

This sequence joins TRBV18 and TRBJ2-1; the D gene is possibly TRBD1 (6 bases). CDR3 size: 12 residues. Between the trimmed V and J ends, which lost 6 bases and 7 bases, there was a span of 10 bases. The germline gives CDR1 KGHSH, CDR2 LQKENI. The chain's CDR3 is CASSLQGNEQFF. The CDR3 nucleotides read TGTGCCAGCTCCCTACAGGGAAATGAGCAGTTCTTC.

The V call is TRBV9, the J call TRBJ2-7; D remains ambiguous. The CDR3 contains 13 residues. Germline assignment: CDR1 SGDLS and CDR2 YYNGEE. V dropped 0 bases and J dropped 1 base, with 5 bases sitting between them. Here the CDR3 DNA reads TGTGCCAGCAGCGTAGTCCCATCCTACGAGCAGTACTTC. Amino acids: CASSVVPSYEQYF.